Below, 7 T cell receptor beta chains from the same sample are listed, as sequenced in a study of tumor and adjacent non-tumor tissue in lung cancer. No cell sorting was done before RNA was extracted from the tissue. The library came from three nested PCR rounds adapted from ARM-PCR protocols. TCRdb passed the multiplex PCR reads through MiXCR, listing each CDR3 protein once. The sample shows around 140,000 distinct CDR3 sequences, approximately 64% of them seen only once. The sequenced sample was lung tumor tissue. These receptors were taken from a man aged 60 to 69 with small cell lung cancer.

V and J are TRBV6-1 and TRBJ1-5; 8 bases are shared with TRBD1. J gave up 2 bases and V 7 bases, and 7 bases lay outside the gene matches. Germline V gene sequence: CDR1 MNHNS, CDR2 SASEGT. The CDR3 spans 15 residues. The CDR3 nucleotides are TGTGCCAGCATTGCGGACAGGGCCTGCAATCAGCCCCAGCATTTT. Translation gives CASIADRACNQPQHF.

The chain joins TRBV7-2 to TRBJ1-1; perhaps TRBD1 as D (5 bases). The V end was cut by 2 bases, the J end by 7 bases, with 11 bases between. The CDR3 contains 13 residues. Germline V gene data show CDR1 as SGHTA and CDR2 as FQGNSA. The CDR3 DNA follows: TGTGCCAGCAGCTTAATGGGTAGGGGTGAAGCTTTCTTT. Encoded protein: CASSLMGRGEAFF.

In the case of this clonotype: The germline gene is not matched at one end of the junction; a read error may be the cause. V is TRBV4-1 and J is TRBJ1-5; TRBD1 agrees at 10 bases. Germline V gene lookup returns CDR1 MGHRA and CDR2 YSYEKL. The CDR3 spans 16 residues. The CDR3 region has the DNA TGCGCCAGCAGCCAAACGGGACAGGGGTACAATCAGCCCCAGCACTTT. Translation gives CASSQTGQGYNQPQHF.

For this clonotype: Possible read error: a much larger clone is one base away. No conserved phenylalanine or tryptophan ends this CDR3, so it is likely a read error. The chain carries TRBV6-5 and TRBJ1-1; TRBD1 matches 7 bases. The length of the CDR3 is 12 residues. Trimming took 0 bases from V and 8 from J; bases not matched to a gene: 0. Germline assignment: CDR1 MNHEY and CDR2 SVGAGI. The CDR3 DNA is TGTGCCAGCAGTTACTCGACAGGGGAAGCTTTCTCT. Residues: CASSYSTGEAFS.

Notes on this clonotype: A much bigger clone sits one base away, suggesting this may be a read error. The V gene is TRBV28, the J gene TRBJ2-5; no definite D call. Germline V gene data show CDR1 as MDHEN and CDR2 as SYDVKM. The CDR3 has 13 residues. DNA of the CDR3: TGTGCCAGCAGTCTCCCGGCCGCCGGCACCCATTACTTC. It is translated as CASSLPAAGTHYF.

Notes on this clonotype: The final CDR3 position lacks the conserved phenylalanine or tryptophan, pointing to a likely read error. The chain uses TRBV20-1 and TRBJ2-3; D not certain. The V end was cut by 1 base, the J end by 7 bases, with 24 bases between. From germline, CDR1 is DFQATT and CDR2 SNEGSKA (reference sequence). The CDR3 totals 17 residues. CDR3: CSARGGSALYDVNTQYL. The DNA of the CDR3 is TGCAGTGCTAGAGGCGGCAGCGCCCTGTACGACGTCAATACGCAGTATTTG.

On this clonotype itself: A junction boundary mismatches the germline segment, possibly from a read error. This chain links TRBV6-5 with TRBJ1-1; no clear D. The CDR3 sequence is 13 residues long. Germline V gene lookup returns CDR1 MNHEY and CDR2 SVGAGI. CDR3 bases: TGTACCAGCAGTTACGGCGGCAACACAGAAGCTTTCTTT. Protein product: CTSSYGGNTEAFF.